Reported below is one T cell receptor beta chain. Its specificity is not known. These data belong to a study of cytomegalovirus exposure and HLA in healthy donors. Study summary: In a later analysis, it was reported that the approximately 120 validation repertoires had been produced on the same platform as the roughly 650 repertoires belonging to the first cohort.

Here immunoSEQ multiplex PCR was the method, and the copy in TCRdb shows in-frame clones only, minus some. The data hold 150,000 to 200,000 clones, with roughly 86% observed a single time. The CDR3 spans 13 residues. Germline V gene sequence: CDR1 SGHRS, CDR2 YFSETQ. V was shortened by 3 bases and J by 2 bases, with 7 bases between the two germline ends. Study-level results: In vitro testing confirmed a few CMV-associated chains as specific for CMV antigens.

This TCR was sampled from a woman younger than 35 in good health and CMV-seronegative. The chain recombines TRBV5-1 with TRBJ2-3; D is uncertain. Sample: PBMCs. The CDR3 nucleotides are TGCGCCAGCAGCTCGACATTCACAGATACGCAGTATTTT. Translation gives CASSSTFTDTQYF. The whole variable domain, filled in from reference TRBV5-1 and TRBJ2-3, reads KAGVTQTPRYLIKTRGQQVTLSCSPISGHRSVSWYQQTPGQGLQFLFEYFSETQRNKGNFPGRFSGRQFSNSRSEMNVSTLELGDSALYLCASSSTFTDTQYFGPGTRLTVL.